A selection of T cell receptor beta chains follows, all from one sample in a study of T-cell reconstitution after alpha-beta-depleted transplantation in children. A single record per CDR3 protein comes from TCRdb applying MiXCR to the PCR reads. Counted here are roughly 160,000 distinct CDR3 sequences, over 8.5% occurring once; the ten biggest clones make up approximately 13%. The input for sequencing was PBMCs, taken before TCRalphabeta/CD19-depleted stem cell transplant. The source is a boy aged 2-15 years with acute myeloid leukemia, due to receive a stem cell transplant. CDR3s leave out the opening cysteine and the closing phenylalanine or tryptophan. Fields, in order: J gene, V gene, CDR3 protein.

>TRBJ2-1|TRBV18
ASSPQREAWDEQF
>TRBJ2-6|TRBV7-9
ASSTRDRGSGANVLT
>TRBJ2-7|TRBV28
ASSSPGAPTGEQY
>TRBJ2-5|TRBV10-3
AISDSGSQETQY
>TRBJ1-2|TRBV5-1
ASSLENSHYGYT
>TRBJ1-5|TRBV5-1
ASRKGDNQPQH
>TRBJ1-1|TRBV12-3/TRBV12-4
ASSSTGHTEAF
>TRBJ2-3|TRBV24-1
ATSDSGRTDTQY
>TRBJ1-6|TRBV4-1
ASSRGAFNSPLH
>TRBJ2-6|TRBV7-2
ASQREFWDPGANVLT
>TRBJ2-1|TRBV29-1
SVGGAQRAYNEQF
>TRBJ2-3|TRBV6-5
ASSYGLAKDTQY
>TRBJ2-3|TRBV15
ATSRSGTSQGTQY
>TRBJ2-3|TRBV6-1
ASSEGGGSTDTQY
>TRBJ1-4|TRBV11-2
ASSQGLGNEKLF
>TRBJ2-3|TRBV6-1
ASTEAGGPRDTQY
>TRBJ2-7|TRBV12-3/TRBV12-4
ASSPWGFGEQY
>TRBJ2-2|TRBV28
ASGPGSGELF
>TRBJ2-1|TRBV29-1
SVYGTSENYNEQF
>TRBJ1-1|TRBV20-1
SAPRGEGRDTEAF
>TRBJ2-1|TRBV25-1
ASSAPGTRVNEQF
>TRBJ2-3|TRBV20-1
SARFTGDQADTQY
>TRBJ2-7|TRBV6-1
ASRAGGDRSSYEQY